This entry concerns a single TCR beta chain. The antigen is unknown. Isolation of CD4+ and CD8+ T cells from PBMCs was achieved by sorting. This specimen comes from a study of CD8+ T cells in alopecia areata. The germline V gene encodes CDR1 SGHNT and CDR2 YYREEE (reference sequence). CDR3 size: 19 residues. Trimming removed 4 bases from V and 2 bases from J; junction bases left unmatched: 10. Broader study findings: For lesional scalp, especially alopecia totalis/universalis, clonality was higher than in normal scalp. Against the mouse data, patients shared TCRs less clearly, possibly for HLA reasons. Scalp samples also contribute reads from the resident alphabeta T cells found in normal skin.

Reverse transcribed after extraction, RNA yielded cDNA as the sequencing template. Measured with immunoSEQ multiplex PCR; TCRdb has only the in-frame clones, and not every one. The sample holds roughly 150,000 clones, about three fifths seen once. The TCR was taken from a human donor in good health. The rearrangement links TRBV5-4 to TRBJ2-1, with 15 bases identical to TRBD2. The specimen sequenced was CD8+ T cells sorted from blood. CDR3 coding DNA: TGTGCCAGCAGCCGAAAAGGACTAGCGGGAGGGCCAGCCTACAATGAGCAGTTCTTC. Protein: CASSRKGLAGGPAYNEQFF.